Listed below are T cell receptor beta chains from one sample, sequenced in a study of early T cells in non-severe SARS-CoV-2 infection. TCRdb ran MiXCR on the 5' RACE reads and lists one entry per CDR3 protein. The data show 45,000 to 60,000 distinct CDR3 sequences, with under 10% seen just once and 3% to 3.5% held by the top ten. The sequenced sample was whole blood. The source of these receptors is an adult who was a healthcare worker with PCR-confirmed SARS-CoV-2 infection or an uninfected control (not recorded which). The CDR3 runs from the conserved cysteine through the conserved F or W. A D gene is named only where the DNA matches it firmly. A row's size may be missing; if present it is once, few, many or a size class.

d_call | j_call | v_call | clone_size | cdr3_aa | cdr3_nt
NA | TRBJ1-1 | TRBV6-6 | many | CASSPQQGSTEAFF | TGTGCCAGCAGTCCTCAACAGGGATCCACTGAAGCTTTCTTT
NA | TRBJ2-3 | TRBV9 | NA | CASSSFAAAGTDTQYF | TGTGCCAGCAGCAGCTTCGCGGCAGCGGGCACAGATACGCAGTATTTT
NA | TRBJ2-5 | TRBV2 | NA | CASKSHQETQYF | TGTGCCAGCAAGAGCCATCAAGAGACCCAGTACTTC
TRBD2 | TRBJ2-3 | TRBV20-1 | NA | CSGTSGPADTQYF | TGCAGTGGAACTAGCGGGCCTGCAGATACGCAGTATTTT
NA | TRBJ2-3 | TRBV6-1 | many | CASSLDGRGLTDTQYF | TGTGCCAGCAGTCTGGACGGGAGGGGGCTCACAGATACGCAGTATTTT
NA | TRBJ1-3 | TRBV5-6 | few | CASSLAGSLSGNTIYF | TGTGCCAGCAGCTTGGCGGGCTCCCTCTCTGGAAACACCATATATTTT
NA | TRBJ2-2 | TRBV7-3 | NA | CASTSPLANTGELFF | TGTGCCAGCACATCTCCCCTAGCTAACACCGGGGAGCTGTTTTTT
NA | TRBJ1-5 | TRBV12-2 | few | CASRFPLRTGGCQPQHF | TGTGCAAGTCGCTTTCCCCTCCGGACAGGGGGATGTCAGCCCCAGCATTTT
NA | TRBJ2-7 | TRBV3-1 | few | CASSQEKAEQYF | TGTGCCAGCAGCCAAGAGAAGGCCGAGCAGTACTTC
TRBD1 | TRBJ2-6 | TRBV7-2 | NA | CASSQQGTGANVLTF | TGTGCCAGCAGCCAACAGGGGACGGGGGCCAACGTCCTGACTTTC
TRBD2 | TRBJ2-1 | TRBV20-1 | few | CSARDLTSGSQRYRGNEQFF | TGCAGTGCTAGAGATCTTACTAGCGGGAGTCAACGCTATCGGGGGAATGAGCAGTTCTTC
TRBD2 | TRBJ2-1 | TRBV5-1 | few | CASSLGLLAGVHEQFF | TGCGCCAGCAGCTTGGGTCTACTAGCGGGAGTGCATGAGCAGTTCTTC
NA | TRBJ1-1 | TRBV6-6 | NA | CASRTDGFEAFF | TGTGCCAGCAGGACGGACGGATTTGAAGCTTTCTTT
NA | TRBJ2-2 | TRBV28 | many | CASSTPTTGELFF | TGTGCCAGCAGTACACCCACCACCGGGGAGCTGTTTTTT
NA | TRBJ2-3 | TRBV20-1 | NA | CSAPLETDTQYF | TGCAGTGCCCCTCTGGAGACAGATACGCAGTATTTT
NA | TRBJ2-3 | TRBV7-2 | NA | CASSPVGSRTDTQYF | TGTGCCAGCAGCCCGGTCGGGAGCCGCACAGATACGCAGTATTTT
TRBD1 | TRBJ1-2 | TRBV6-1 | many | CASSEAGTGGAYGYTF | TGTGCCAGCAGTGAAGCCGGGACAGGGGGGGCCTATGGCTACACCTTC
TRBD2 | TRBJ2-3 | TRBV28 | NA | CASSLRKLAGFGDTQYF | TGTGCCAGCAGTTTACGGAAATTAGCGGGTTTCGGGGATACGCAGTATTTT
TRBD1 | TRBJ1-1 | TRBV18 | NA | CASSPGQGTGEAFF | TGTGCCAGCTCACCGGGACAGGGGACGGGTGAAGCTTTCTTT
NA | TRBJ2-7 | TRBV5-1 | many | CASSLGSGGHYEQYF | TGCGCCAGCAGCTTGGGGTCCGGGGGCCACTACGAGCAGTACTTC
NA | TRBJ1-4 | TRBV12-3/TRBV12-4 | NA | CASTWGGPNEKLFF | TGTGCCAGCACCTGGGGGGGGCCCAATGAAAAACTGTTTTTT
NA | TRBJ2-7 | TRBV29-1 | NA | CSVRSNEQYF | TGCAGCGTGAGGAGTAACGAGCAGTACTTC
TRBD1 | TRBJ2-3 | TRBV20-1 | many | CSARAPGQSLDTQYF | TGCAGTGCTAGAGCCCCGGGACAGAGTCTAGATACGCAGTATTTT
NA | TRBJ1-5 | TRBV2 | few | CASSPGTRDQPQHF | TGTGCCAGCAGTCCCGGGACACGGGATCAGCCCCAGCATTTT
NA | TRBJ1-1 | TRBV29-1 | many | CSVEDRGKKLEAFF | TGCAGCGTTGAAGATCGAGGGAAGAAGCTTGAAGCTTTCTTT
TRBD2 | TRBJ2-1 | TRBV2 | many | CASSDMGTSRFNEQFF | TGTGCCAGCAGTGACATGGGGACTAGCCGATTCAATGAGCAGTTCTTC
NA | TRBJ2-7 | TRBV7-8 | medium-sized | CASSLGPTAYEQYF | TGTGCCAGCAGCTTAGGGCCCACCGCCTACGAGCAGTACTTC
TRBD2 | TRBJ2-7 | TRBV30 | few | CAVSGLAWEQYF | TGTGCCGTATCGGGACTAGCATGGGAGCAGTACTTC
NA | TRBJ2-3 | TRBV29-1 | NA | CSVAGENTDTQYF | TGCAGCGTTGCAGGGGAGAACACAGATACGCAGTATTTT
NA | TRBJ2-5 | TRBV4-2 | many | CASSQAVRAQETQYF | TGTGCCAGCAGCCAAGCGGTCCGGGCACAAGAGACCCAGTACTTC
NA | TRBJ1-1 | TRBV7-2 | few | CASSLAGTSEAFF | TGTGCCAGCAGCTTAGCGGGCACCTCTGAAGCTTTCTTT
NA | TRBJ2-1 | TRBV7-9 | NA | CASSSHGRDNEQFF | TGTGCCAGTAGCTCCCACGGCAGGGACAATGAGCAGTTCTTC
NA | TRBJ1-1 | TRBV14 | NA | CASSQERGSTEAFF | TGTGCCAGCAGCCAAGAGAGAGGTTCCACTGAAGCTTTCTTT
TRBD1 | TRBJ2-7 | TRBV5-1 | few | CASSSTGTAYEQYF | TGCGCCAGCAGCTCCACCGGGACAGCCTACGAGCAGTACTTC
NA | TRBJ2-7 | TRBV10-2 | few | CASTPGGRQDEQYF | TGCGCCAGCACCCCCGGCGGCAGGCAAGACGAGCAGTACTTC
NA | TRBJ1-6 | TRBV5-5 | NA | CASSFYAGSNSPLHF | TGTGCCAGCAGCTTCTATGCGGGTTCTAATTCACCCCTCCATTTT
NA | TRBJ2-2 | TRBV9 | NA | CASSVFLGALTTGELFF | TGTGCCAGCAGCGTTTTCCTCGGCGCATTAACCACCGGGGAGCTGTTTTTT
NA | TRBJ2-3 | TRBV6-1 | few | CAHRSSGASTDTQYF | TGTGCCCATAGGTCTTCAGGGGCTAGCACAGATACGCAGTATTTT
TRBD2 | TRBJ2-7 | TRBV29-1 | many | CSVSLAGPYEQYF | TGCAGCGTCTCCCTAGCGGGGCCCTACGAGCAGTACTTC
NA | TRBJ2-3 | TRBV5-1 | many | CASSTGDPDTQYF | TGCGCCAGCAGCACGGGAGATCCAGATACGCAGTATTTT
TRBD1 | TRBJ1-3 | TRBV20-1 | many | CSARDRGQTIYSGNTIYF | TGCAGTGCTAGAGATAGGGGACAGACGATTTACTCTGGAAACACCATATATTTT
NA | TRBJ2-1 | TRBV6-8 | many | CASSPRPGTRTEFF | TGTGCCAGCAGTCCCCGTCCCGGGACGCGAACGGAGTTCTTC
NA | TRBJ1-5 | TRBV3-1 | few | CASSHARGPQHF | TGTGCCAGCAGCCATGCCCGGGGACCCCAGCATTTT
NA | TRBJ2-2 | TRBV30 | NA | CASWTGELFF | TGTGCCTCTTGGACCGGGGAGCTGTTTTTT
TRBD1 | TRBJ2-1 | TRBV20-1 | NA | CSAVGTVGSYNEQFF | TGCAGTGCTGTAGGGACAGTGGGTTCATACAATGAGCAGTTCTTC
NA | TRBJ2-7 | TRBV12-3/TRBV12-4 | few | CASSLLVYEQYF | TGTGCCAGCAGTTTATTAGTCTACGAGCAGTACTTC
TRBD2 | TRBJ2-3 | TRBV27 | few | CASSYGAGLTDTQYF | TGTGCCAGCAGTTACGGAGCGGGGCTCACAGATACGCAGTATTTT
TRBD2 | TRBJ2-1 | TRBV28 | NA | CASGTGTSGSSYNEQFF | TGTGCCAGTGGGACCGGGACTAGCGGTAGCTCCTACAATGAGCAGTTCTTC
NA | TRBJ2-3 | TRBV24-1 | NA | CATSDRGRGTDTQYF | TGTGCCACCAGTGATCGAGGCAGGGGCACAGATACGCAGTATTTT
NA | TRBJ2-7 | TRBV29-1 | NA | CSVVDPLRDEQYF | TGCAGCGTTGTCGACCCTCTTCGCGACGAGCAGTACTTC
NA | TRBJ1-6 | TRBV27 | NA | CASRTTGQNAPLHF | TGTGCCAGCAGAACCACCGGGCAGAACGCACCCCTCCACTTT
TRBD2 | TRBJ2-7 | TRBV3-1 | NA | CASSQSGSPNEQYF | TGTGCCAGCAGCCAGAGCGGGAGCCCCAACGAGCAGTACTTC